Listed below are T cell receptor beta chains from one sample, sequenced in a study of T cell repertoires in cytomegalovirus infection. TCRdb used MiXCR to reprocess the reads, holding one entry per CDR3 protein. The sample records under 200,000 distinct CDR3 sequences, roughly 22% being singletons. Their antigens are not known. Sequencing was performed on CD8+ T cells from cultured PBMCs, taken from culture after CMV antigen stimulation. Receptors were obtained from a human donor in good health (CMV status not recorded). Some clones in this sample may be carry-over from other donors' samples. Each CDR3 is given with its conserved first and last residue. The D gene is left open where the match is weak. Expanded clones get a size class; other rows say once, few or many, or leave the size out.

j_call: TRBJ2-1; clone_size: few; d_call: -; v_call: TRBV7-4; cdr3_nt: TGTGCCAGCAGCTCAGAGGATGAGCAGTTCTTC; cdr3_aa: CASSSEDEQFF
j_call: TRBJ2-1; clone_size: -; d_call: -; v_call: TRBV6-2/TRBV6-3; cdr3_nt: TGTGCCAGCAGTTATTCCGGAAGAGGCAATGAGCAGTTCTTC; cdr3_aa: CASSYSGRGNEQFF
j_call: TRBJ1-6; clone_size: -; d_call: -; v_call: TRBV25-1; cdr3_nt: TGTGCCAGCAGTCCCCGTGGGAGGGGGATGCATTCACCCCTCCACTTT; cdr3_aa: CASSPRGRGMHSPLHF
j_call: TRBJ2-7; clone_size: many; d_call: -; v_call: TRBV7-8; cdr3_nt: TGTGCCAGCAGCTTACGGCACAATGACCTTTACGAGCAGTACTTC; cdr3_aa: CASSLRHNDLYEQYF
j_call: TRBJ1-5; clone_size: -; d_call: -; v_call: TRBV7-8; cdr3_nt: TGTGCCAGCAGCTCAACGGGACGATATAGCAATCAGCCCCAGCATTTT; cdr3_aa: CASSSTGRYSNQPQHF
j_call: TRBJ2-4; clone_size: few; d_call: TRBD2; v_call: TRBV7-2; cdr3_nt: TGTGCCAGCAGCTCGGGGGGGCCGGCCAAAAACATTCAGTACTTC; cdr3_aa: CASSSGGPAKNIQYF
j_call: TRBJ2-6; clone_size: -; d_call: -; v_call: TRBV7-2; cdr3_nt: TGTGCCAGCAGCTCTGGCGGTGTGAGTGGGGCCAACGTCCTGACTTTC; cdr3_aa: CASSSGGVSGANVLTF
j_call: TRBJ2-7; clone_size: few; d_call: -; v_call: TRBV12-3/TRBV12-4; cdr3_nt: TGTGCCAGCACGCCCGGGACTTACGAGCAGTACTTC; cdr3_aa: CASTPGTYEQYF
j_call: TRBJ1-5; clone_size: few; d_call: -; v_call: TRBV6-8; cdr3_nt: TGTGCCAGCAGTAGGACGGCCAGCAATCAGCCCCAGCATTTT; cdr3_aa: CASSRTASNQPQHF
j_call: TRBJ1-6; clone_size: -; d_call: -; v_call: TRBV7-2; cdr3_nt: TGTGCCAGCAGCTCGCTGCCGGGACGGCTAAATTCACCCCTCCACTTT; cdr3_aa: CASSSLPGRLNSPLHF
j_call: TRBJ1-2; clone_size: -; d_call: -; v_call: TRBV30; cdr3_nt: TGTGCCTGGAGTGTACGGTGGGGGCCGGGCTACACCTTC; cdr3_aa: CAWSVRWGPGYTF
j_call: TRBJ1-3; clone_size: -; d_call: TRBD1; v_call: TRBV7-8; cdr3_nt: TGTGCCAGCAGTTTCCTCAATTCCAGGGACAGCTCCTCTTCTGGAAACACCATATATTTT; cdr3_aa: CASSFLNSRDSSSSGNTIYF
j_call: TRBJ2-7; clone_size: few; d_call: -; v_call: TRBV7-2; cdr3_nt: TGTGCCAGCAGCTTACGCCCGGTGACTAGTGCATACGAGCAGTACTTC; cdr3_aa: CASSLRPVTSAYEQYF